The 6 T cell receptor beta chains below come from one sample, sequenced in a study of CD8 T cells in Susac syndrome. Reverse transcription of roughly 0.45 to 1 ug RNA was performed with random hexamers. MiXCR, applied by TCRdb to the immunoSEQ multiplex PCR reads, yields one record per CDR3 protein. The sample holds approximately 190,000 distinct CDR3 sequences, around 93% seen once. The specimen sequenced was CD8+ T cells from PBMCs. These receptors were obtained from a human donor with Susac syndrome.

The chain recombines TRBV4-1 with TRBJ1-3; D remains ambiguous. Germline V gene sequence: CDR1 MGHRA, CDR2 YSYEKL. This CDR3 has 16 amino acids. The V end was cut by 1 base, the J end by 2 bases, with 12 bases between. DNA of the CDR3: TGCGCCAGCAGCCAAGGGACGGAGGGAACTGGAAACACCATATATTTT. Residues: CASSQGTEGTGNTIYF.

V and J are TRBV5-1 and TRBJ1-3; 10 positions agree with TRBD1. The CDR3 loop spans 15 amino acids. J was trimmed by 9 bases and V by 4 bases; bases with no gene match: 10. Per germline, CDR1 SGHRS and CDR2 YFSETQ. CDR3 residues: CASSAGTGAGGTIYF. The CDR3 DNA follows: TGCGCCAGCAGCGCGGGGACAGGGGCTGGAGGCACCATATATTTT. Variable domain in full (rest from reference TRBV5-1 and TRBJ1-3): KAGVTQTPRYLIKTRGQQVTLSCSPISGHRSVSWYQQTPGQGLQFLFEYFSETQRNKGNFPGRFSGRQFSNSRSEMNVSTLELGDSALYLCASSAGTGAGGTIYFGEGSWLTVV.

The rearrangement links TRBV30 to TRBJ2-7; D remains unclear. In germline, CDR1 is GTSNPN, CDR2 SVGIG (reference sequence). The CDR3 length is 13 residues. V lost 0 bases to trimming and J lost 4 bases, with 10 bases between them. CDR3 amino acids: CAWSVSARYEQYF. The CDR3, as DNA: TGTGCCTGGAGTGTCAGCGCTCGATACGAGCAGTACTTC.

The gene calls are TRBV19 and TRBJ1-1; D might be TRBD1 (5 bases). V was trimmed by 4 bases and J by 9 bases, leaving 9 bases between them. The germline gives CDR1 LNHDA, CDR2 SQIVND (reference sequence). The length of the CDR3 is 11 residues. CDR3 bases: TGTGCCAGTAGTACGACAGTACAAGCTTTCTTT. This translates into CASSTTVQAFF.

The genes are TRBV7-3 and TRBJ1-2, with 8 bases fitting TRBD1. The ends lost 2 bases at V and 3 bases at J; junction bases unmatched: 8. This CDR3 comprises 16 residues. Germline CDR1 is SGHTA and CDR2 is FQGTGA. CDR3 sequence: CASSLYPGGLDYGYTF. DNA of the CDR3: TGTGCCAGCAGCTTATACCCAGGGGGCCTAGACTATGGCTACACCTTC.

The CDR3 sequence is CATSGAMDDEQFF. The CDR3 region has the DNA TGTGCCACCAGTGGGGCGATGGACGATGAGCAGTTCTTC. V usage is TRBV24-1 and J usage is TRBJ2-1; D is undetermined. This CDR3 spans 13 amino acids. Trimming took off 5 bases at V and 8 bases at J, with 12 bases between the two ends. The germline CDR1 and CDR2 sequences are KGHDR and SFDVKD.